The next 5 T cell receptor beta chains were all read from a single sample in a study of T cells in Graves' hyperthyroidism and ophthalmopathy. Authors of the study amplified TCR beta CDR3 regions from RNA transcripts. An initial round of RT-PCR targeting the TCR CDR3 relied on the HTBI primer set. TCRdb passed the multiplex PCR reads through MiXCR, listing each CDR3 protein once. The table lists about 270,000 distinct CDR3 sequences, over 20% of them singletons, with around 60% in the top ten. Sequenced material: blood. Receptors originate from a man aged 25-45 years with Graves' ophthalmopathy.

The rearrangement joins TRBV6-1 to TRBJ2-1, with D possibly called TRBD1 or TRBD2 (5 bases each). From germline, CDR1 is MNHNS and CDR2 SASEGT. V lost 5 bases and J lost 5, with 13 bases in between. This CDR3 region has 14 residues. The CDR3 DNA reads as TGTGCCAGCAGTTTCGGGACGGCAGACAATGAGCAGTTCTTC. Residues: CASSFGTADNEQFF.

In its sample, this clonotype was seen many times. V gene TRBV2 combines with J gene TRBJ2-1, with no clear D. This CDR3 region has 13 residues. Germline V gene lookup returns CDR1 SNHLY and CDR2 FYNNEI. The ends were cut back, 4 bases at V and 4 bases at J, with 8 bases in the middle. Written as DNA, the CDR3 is TGTGCCAGCAGTGCCAGACCTTACAATGAGCAGTTCTTC. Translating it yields CASSARPYNEQFF.

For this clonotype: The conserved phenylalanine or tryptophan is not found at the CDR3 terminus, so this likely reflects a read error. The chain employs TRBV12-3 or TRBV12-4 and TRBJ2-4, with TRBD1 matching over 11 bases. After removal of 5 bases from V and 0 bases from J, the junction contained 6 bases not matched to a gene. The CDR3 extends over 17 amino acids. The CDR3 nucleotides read TGTGCCAGCAGTCCGGGACAGGGGGTCCTAGCCAAAAACATTCAGTACCTC. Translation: CASSPGQGVLAKNIQYL.

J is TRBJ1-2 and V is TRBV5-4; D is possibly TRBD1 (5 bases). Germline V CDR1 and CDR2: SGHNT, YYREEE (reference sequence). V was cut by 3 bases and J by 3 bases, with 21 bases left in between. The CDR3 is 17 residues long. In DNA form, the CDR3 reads TGTGCCAGCAGCTGGGGGGGGAGGTTAAACCACTACTATGGCTACACCTTC. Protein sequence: CASSWGGRLNHYYGYTF.

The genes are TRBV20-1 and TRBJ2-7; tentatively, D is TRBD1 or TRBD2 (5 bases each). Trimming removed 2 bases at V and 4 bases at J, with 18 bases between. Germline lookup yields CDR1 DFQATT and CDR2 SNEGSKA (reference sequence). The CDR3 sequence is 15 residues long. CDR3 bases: TGCAGTGCTAGACCCCAGCGGACACCACCTTACGAGCAGTACTTC. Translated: CSARPQRTPPYEQYF.